This T cell receptor beta chain was captured by sequencing in a study of T-cell reconstitution after alpha-beta-depleted transplantation in children. Points on this clonotype: Its antigen is undetermined.

The study's findings and limits: Surviving recipient T cells and thymic progenitors underlay high day-60 TCRbeta diversity in some patients. By one year post-transplant, T-cell counts and diversity largely arose from T cells that were newly produced. The origin of alpha-beta T cells about two months after transplant was reportedly several hundred expanded graft clones.

Unique molecular identifiers were used to barcode this TCRbeta library. TCRdb used MiXCR to reprocess the PCR reads, holding one entry per CDR3 protein. The table lists about a million distinct CDR3 sequences, roughly 29% of them singletons, with roughly 27% in the top ten. This receptor was taken from a boy under three years old who had a stem cell transplant for SCID, so the T cells may come from the graft donor. Here the sequenced sample was PBMCs, mostly from graft donor cells, taken 360 days after TCRalphabeta/CD19-depleted stem cell transplant.

The CDR3 reads CSIFNPPNEQFF. The CDR3 nucleotides read TGCAGCATTTTTAACCCCCCGAATGAGCAGTTCTTC. V gene TRBV29-1 combines with J gene TRBJ2-1; D ambiguous. Germline values: CDR1 SQVTM, CDR2 ANQGSEA. V was clipped by 8 bases and J by 7 bases, with 15 bases between them. The CDR3 has 12 residues.